This TCR beta chain was captured in a study of vaccination effects on CD4 cells after COVID-19. Comment on this clone: The antigen is undetermined.

At the end of roughly ten days of culture, CD4+ T cells were isolated. Two-dose BNT162b2 or mRNA-1273 vaccination was given to participants. TCRdb's table, derived via immunoSEQ multiplex PCR, lists solely in-frame clones and lacks some. The data hold about 47,000 clones, with about 70% observed a single time. This CDR3 has 11 residues. V lost 6 bases to trimming and J lost 9 bases, with 14 bases between them. Germline V gene lookup returns CDR1 DFQATT and CDR2 SNEGSKA (reference sequence). The receptor was derived from a human donor who received a COVID-19 vaccine. The rearrangement uses TRBV20-1 and TRBJ2-5; TRBD1 or TRBD2 may be the D gene (5 bases each). The input for sequencing was CD4+ T cells from PBMCs cultured without peptide, taken after COVID-19 vaccination. The CDR3 DNA reads as TGCAGTGCGGAGGTGGGGCGGGCCCAGTACTTC. It specifies CSAEVGRAQYF.